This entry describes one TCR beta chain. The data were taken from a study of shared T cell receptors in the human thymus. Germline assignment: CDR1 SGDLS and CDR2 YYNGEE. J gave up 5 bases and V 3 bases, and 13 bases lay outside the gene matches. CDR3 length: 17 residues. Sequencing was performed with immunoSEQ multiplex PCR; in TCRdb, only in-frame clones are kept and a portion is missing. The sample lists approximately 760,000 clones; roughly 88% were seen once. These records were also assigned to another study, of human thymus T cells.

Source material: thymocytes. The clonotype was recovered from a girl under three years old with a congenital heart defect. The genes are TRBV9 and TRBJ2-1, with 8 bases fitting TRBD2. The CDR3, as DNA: TGTGCCAGCAGCGCCTCTCCACTAGCGGACTTTAACAATGAGCAGTTCTTC. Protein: CASSASPLADFNNEQFF.